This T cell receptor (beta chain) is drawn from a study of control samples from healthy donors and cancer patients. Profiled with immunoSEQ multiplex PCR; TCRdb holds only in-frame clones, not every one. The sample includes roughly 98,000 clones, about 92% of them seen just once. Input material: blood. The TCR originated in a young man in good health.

The CDR3 DNA follows: TGTGCCAGCAGCGCCGCTAGCAGGAATGAGCAGTTCTTC. This gives the protein CASSAASRNEQFF. The chain uses TRBV7-2 and TRBJ2-1, with D maybe TRBD2 (5 bases). The CDR3 sequence is 13 residues long. Trimming removed 5 bases at V and 7 bases at J, with 12 bases between. Per the germline V gene, CDR1 is SGHTA and CDR2 is FQGNSA.